This TCR beta chain came from a study of cytomegalovirus exposure and HLA in healthy donors (dated by TCRdb to the late 2010s). Background on the whole study: The roughly 650 repertoires of the first cohort and the approximately 130 validation repertoires were produced on the same platform, according to a later analysis. The study aimed to test whether cataloging public T cell receptors could reveal signatures of past pathogen exposure. Along with the approximately 700-subject first cohort, a separate validation cohort of roughly 110 different subjects was used. To predict cytomegalovirus infection status, the study combined high-throughput TCR immunosequencing, statistical association of individual TCRs with disease status, and machine learning.

Study-wide conclusions, independent of this receptor: It was suggested by the authors that the approach could potentially be generalized to other disease states and immunological phenotypes. A later analysis had no HLA typing for the validation cohort, so co-occurrence there was scored across all 130 or so repertoires. Across donors, most TCR sequences were observed very rarely, whereas some public TCRs were present in many individuals. In both the original and validation cohorts, the classifier was reported to diagnose cytomegalovirus status with high specificity and sensitivity. The study listed 150 to 200 TCR beta chains as associated with cytomegalovirus. In vitro tests confirmed that a few of the cytomegalovirus-associated TCR beta chains recognize cytomegalovirus antigens. In a later analysis, TCRs clustered in the first cohort were found to also tend to co-occur in the 130 or so validation repertoires, with 94% of cluster scores above 0.

Of note for this clone: No antigen is known for it. No base quality values were provided; no much bigger clone lies one nucleotide off.

The germline V gene (reference sequence) yields LNHNV for CDR1 and YYDKDF for CDR2. The cysteine opens and the phenylalanine closes a CDR3 of 16 amino acids. The sequence is cut down to CDR3 DNA, 48 bases in frame from base 1. The V end gives up 0 bases and the J end 2 bases, leaving 5 bases in the junction not matched to a gene. Donors formed part of the validation cohort, which comprised 120 subjects and was distinct from the first cohort of roughly 600 subjects. The protocol used for the library was the immunoSEQ multiplex PCR assay. Regarding the original processing steps: A statistical classification framework was built to diagnose cytomegalovirus status from the catalog of TCR beta chain sequences. In TCRdb, the immuneACCESS table is reduced to in-frame sequences with V and J assigned. These tables do not hold every clone; where another copy was compared, an unresolved V gene accounts for under half, and the others remain unexplained. V and J calls and clone size are copied from that table; D and trimming were computed from the DNA. For this sample there are about 130,000 clones; under 90% appear just once. About 2% of the sample is held by the ten biggest clonotypes.

Sequencing was performed on PBMCs. The clonotype was recovered from a woman aged 18-35 years in good health and CMV-seronegative. The chain was built from TRBV15 and TRBJ2-7, with 9 bases in between that match TRBD2. In nucleotides, the sequence is TGTGCCACCAGCAGAGAACCTAGCGGGGCCGCCTACGAGCAGTACTTC. The translation is CATSREPSGAAYEQYF.